Listed here is a single T cell receptor beta chain. The data derive from a study of shared clonotypes between healthy human individuals. Study context: The people who gave samples were a couple of women and a few men aged 18 to 49.

The study ran the assay at deep level. Sorted-subset replicate PCRs used 200 ng DNA, about 30,000 T cell genomes. Original handling: Junction-only immunoSEQ data arrived without quality scores, meaning filtering differed. Method: immunoSEQ multiplex PCR; TCRdb's copy keeps in-frame clones and lacks some. The V and J calls and clone size come from that table; D and trimming were worked out from the DNA. The sample has some 2.3 million clones, about 92% seen once. CDR1 is SGHRS and CDR2 is YFSETQ in the germline V gene. CDR3 length equals 15 residues. J gave up 6 bases and V 0 bases, and 5 bases lay outside the gene matches.

What was sequenced was naive CD4+ T cells from PBMCs. Subset defined: CD45RA+ positively selected. The chain recombines TRBV5-1 with TRBJ2-2; 7 bases match TRBD1. The clonotype comes from a man younger than 35 in good health. Some clones in this sample may be carry-over from other donors' samples. CDR3 nucleotide sequence: TGCGCCAGCAGCTTGGACACAGGGGTCTCCGGGGAGCTGTTTTTT. Residues: CASSLDTGVSGELFF.